The 12 T cell receptor beta chains given below trace back to one sample, sequenced in a study of shared clonotypes between healthy human individuals (dated by TCRdb to 2018 to 2021). Library prep was done by the immunoSEQ multiplex PCR assay. TCRdb retrieved this table from immuneACCESS and kept in-frame rearrangements only. Not all clones are present; in checked studies, unresolved V genes account for under half, and no reason is known for the remainder. In this sample the table shows some 2 million clones, approximately 94% of which occur a single time. The ten largest clones take up around 1% of the sample. CD8 naive samples were CD45RO-negative cells positively selected for CCR7, giving a CD45RA+CCR7+ population that excluded TemRA cells. Sample: naive CD8+ T cells sorted from blood. Reading the label with the study, this specimen's cell subset or site is: CD45RA+CCR7+. Source of these receptors: a man aged 18 to 30 in good health.

V gene TRBV4-1 combines with J gene TRBJ2-5, with D perhaps assigned TRBD1 or TRBD2 (5 bases each). V gave up 7 bases and J gave up 9 bases, with 24 bases separating them. Germline lookup yields CDR1 MGHRA and CDR2 YSYEKL. This CDR3 has 15 residues. CDR3: CASTGTGTPYESQYF. In DNA form, the CDR3 reads TGCGCCAGCACCGGCACGGGGACCCCCTACGAGTCCCAGTACTTC.

The chain combines TRBV7-9 with TRBJ2-2; the D gene is possibly TRBD1 (6 bases). The germline CDR1 and CDR2 sequences are SEHNR and FQNEAQ (reference sequence). Trimming cost V 2 bases and J 0 bases, with 10 bases left between them. The CDR3 has 16 amino acids. CDR3: CASSLRDIANTGELFF. The CDR3 coding sequence is TGTGCCAGCAGCTTAAGGGACATAGCGAACACCGGGGAGCTGTTTTTT.

The CDR3 DNA reads TGCGCCAGCTACCTGGACCAGTACAATGAGCAGTTCTTC. It codes for CASYLDQYNEQFF. V gene TRBV5-1 combines with J gene TRBJ2-1; D uncertain. The CDR3 is 13 residues long. Germline assignment: CDR1 SGHRS and CDR2 YFSETQ. V gave up 7 bases and J gave up 4 bases, with 12 bases separating them.

This rearrangement joins TRBV7-9 to TRBJ2-7; D possibly corresponds to TRBD2 (6 bases). The ends were cut back, 5 bases at V and 1 base at J, with 18 bases in the middle. This CDR3 is 16 amino acids long. The V gene's germline CDR1 is SEHNR and CDR2 FQNEAQ (reference sequence). The CDR3, as DNA: TGTGCCAGCAGCCCCCGCGGGATGAAGGAGTCCTACGAGCAGTACTTC. Encoded protein: CASSPRGMKESYEQYF.

In the case of this clone: The same CDR3 is also encoded by other DNA sequences in this sample. This sequence joins TRBV19 and TRBJ2-7; D remains ambiguous. CDR3 length: 14 residues. The V end lost 1 base, the J end lost 0 bases, and 7 bases lay between the germline ends. CDR1 and CDR2 (germline): LNHDA, SQIVND (reference sequence). CDR3 sequence (DNA): TGTGCCAGTAGTATAGGAGGAAACTCCTACGAGCAGTACTTC. Amino acid sequence: CASSIGGNSYEQYF.

The chain carries TRBV7-6 and TRBJ2-7; 7 nucleotides match TRBD2. V was pared by 5 bases and J by 0 bases, with 7 bases of the junction left unmatched. The CDR3 is 15 residues long. Germline CDR1 is SGHVS and CDR2 is FNYEAQ. The CDR3 protein is CASSKTSRSSYEQYF. The CDR3 nucleotides are TGTGCCAGCAGCAAGACTAGCCGCAGCTCCTACGAGCAGTACTTC.

The table lists this clone with a count of one. This chain links TRBV7-9 with TRBJ1-1; D is uncertain. CDR3 length: 15 residues. V gave up 4 bases and J gave up 0 bases, with 12 bases separating them. Germline V lookup: CDR1 SEHNR, CDR2 FQNEAQ (reference sequence). The CDR3 coding sequence is TGTGCCAGCAGCTATACCGGGAGTATGAACACTGAAGCTTTCTTT. This encodes CASSYTGSMNTEAFF.

V gene TRBV11-2 combines with J gene TRBJ2-3; D not certain. Trimming removed 3 bases from V and 0 bases from J, with 10 bases in between. The CDR3 loop spans 15 amino acids. Looked up from germline, CDR1 is SGHAT and CDR2 is FQNNGV. The CDR3, as DNA: TGTGCCAGCAGCTTCAGCGCCTTTAGCACAGATACGCAGTATTTT. Translated: CASSFSAFSTDTQYF.

This clone was seen just once. The V call is TRBV2, the J call TRBJ1-5, with D unresolved. The CDR3 spans 18 residues. V was trimmed by 0 bases and J by 5 bases, leaving 20 bases between them. Germline V lookup: CDR1 SNHLY, CDR2 FYNNEI. The CDR3 region is CASSEAEEPEGQDQPQHF. CDR3 coding DNA: TGTGCCAGCAGTGAAGCGGAGGAGCCAGAGGGTCAAGATCAGCCCCAGCATTTT.

V gene TRBV4-1 combines with J gene TRBJ2-2; a weak D match, TRBD2 (6 bases). Germline loops: CDR1 MGHRA, CDR2 YSYEKL. Between the trimmed V and J ends, which lost 8 bases and 6 bases, there was a span of 16 bases. The CDR3 length is 14 residues. DNA for the CDR3: TGCGCCAGCGGACCGGGAGAAACGGCCGGGGAGCTGTTTTTT. Translation gives CASGPGETAGELFF.

V and J are TRBV9 and TRBJ2-7; 10 bases fit TRBD1. Trimming took 4 bases from V and 3 from J; bases not matched to a gene: 4. The CDR3 runs 14 residues. Germline V lookup: CDR1 SGDLS, CDR2 YYNGEE. CDR3 in amino acids: CASSPRTGGYEQYF. DNA for the CDR3: TGTGCCAGCAGCCCCAGGACAGGGGGCTACGAGCAGTACTTC.

V is TRBV12-2 and J is TRBJ1-1. TRBV12-2 is described as a pseudogene. This CDR3 contains 14 residues. DNA of the CDR3: TGTGCAAGTCGCTTAGGCAGCGATAACACTGAAGCTTTCTTT. Translation gives CASRLGSDNTEAFF.